Listed below are T cell receptor beta chains from one sample, sequenced in a study of blood T cell repertoires in COVID-19. TCRdb keeps only in-frame clones here, not all; method: immunoSEQ multiplex PCR. The sample has about 320,000 clones, approximately 88% seen once. The sample consisted of PBMCs or T cells enriched from blood (not recorded which). The receptors shown here come from a woman aged 18-29 years who had recovered from COVID-19. The CDR3 runs from the conserved cysteine through the conserved F or W. D genes are given only for firm matches. Where a row states a size, it is once, few, many or the class of an expanded clone; other rows omit it.

D: -; V: TRBV28; size: -; J: TRBJ1-2; DNA: TGTGCCAGCAGTTTACAAAAGGCCCCGGGGGATGGCTACACCTTC; CDR3: CASSLQKAPGDGYTF
D: -; V: TRBV7-9; size: -; J: TRBJ2-1; DNA: TGTGCCAGCAGCAAAGACCGGGATCATGAGCAGTTCTTC; CDR3: CASSKDRDHEQFF
D: -; V: TRBV21-1; size: once; J: TRBJ2-7; DNA: TGTGCCAGCGGGGAGGGGGGACTAGCGGTCGAGCAGTACTTC; CDR3: CASGEGGLAVEQYF
D: -; V: TRBV19; size: -; J: TRBJ2-2; DNA: TGTGCCGTCCGGAACACCGGGGAGCTGTTTTTT; CDR3: CAVRNTGELFF
D: TRBD2; V: TRBV6-5; size: few; J: TRBJ2-7; DNA: TGTGCCAGCAGTTACTCGGGTTTTAGCGGGAGCGAGCAGTACTTC; CDR3: CASSYSGFSGSEQYF
D: TRBD2; V: TRBV12-3/TRBV12-4; size: -; J: TRBJ2-1; DNA: TGTGCCAGCAGACCACTAGCGGTAAATGAGCAGTTCTTC; CDR3: CASRPLAVNEQFF
D: TRBD1; V: TRBV24-1; size: -; J: TRBJ1-5; DNA: TGTGCCACCAGTCCGGGACAGGGATTTAGCAATCAGCCCCAGCATTTT; CDR3: CATSPGQGFSNQPQHF
D: -; V: TRBV30; size: -; J: TRBJ2-7; DNA: TGTGCCTGGAGGACAGTCAACGAGCAGTACTTC; CDR3: CAWRTVNEQYF
D: -; V: TRBV12-5; size: -; J: TRBJ2-4; DNA: TGTGCTAGTGGTTTGATCCCCGGGACTCATAGATCCCTGGGGTACTTC; CDR3: CASGLIPGTHRSLGYF
D: -; V: TRBV5-1; size: -; J: TRBJ1-2; DNA: TGCGCCAGCAGCATTACAGGGTTTCCTTTTGGCTACACCTTC; CDR3: CASSITGFPFGYTF
D: TRBD1; V: TRBV6-2/TRBV6-3; size: few; J: TRBJ1-2; DNA: TGTGCCAGCAGCCGCGACAGGGTCGGCGGCTACACCTTC; CDR3: CASSRDRVGGYTF
D: TRBD1; V: TRBV25-1; size: -; J: TRBJ2-7; DNA: TGTGCCAGCAGTAGGGGACAGGGGCCCTACGAGCAGTACTTC; CDR3: CASSRGQGPYEQYF
D: TRBD2; V: TRBV30; size: -; J: TRBJ2-1; DNA: TGTGCCTGGAGTGTAGGTTTAGCGGGGAAACCCGAGCAGTTCTTC; CDR3: CAWSVGLAGKPEQFF
D: -; V: TRBV21-1; size: -; J: TRBJ2-3; DNA: TGTGCCAGCAGCTCCAGGACAGGGGAAGATACGCAGTATTTT; CDR3: CASSSRTGEDTQYF
D: TRBD2; V: TRBV11-2; size: -; J: TRBJ2-1; DNA: TGTGCCAGCAGCTCGGGACTAGCGGCCTACAATGAGCAGTTCTTC; CDR3: CASSSGLAAYNEQFF
D: TRBD2; V: TRBV5-4; size: -; J: TRBJ2-7; DNA: TGTGCCAGCAGCCGAGGGGCTACTAGCGGGAGCTCCTACGAGCAGTACTTC; CDR3: CASSRGATSGSSYEQYF
D: TRBD2; V: TRBV3-1/TRBV3-2; size: -; J: TRBJ2-2; DNA: TGTGCCAGCAGCCCTGCCCAGCGGGGGGCGGGCACCGGGGAGCTGTTTTTT; CDR3: CASSPAQRGAGTGELFF
D: -; V: TRBV3-1/TRBV3-2; size: -; J: TRBJ1-1; DNA: TGTGCCAGCCGCAGGTGGGGGGAGAACACTGAAGCTTTCTTT; CDR3: CASRRWGENTEAFF
D: -; V: TRBV11-2; size: -; J: TRBJ1-1; DNA: TGTGCCAGCAGCCCAAGGACCAGCAGGGCCACTGAAGCTTTCTTT; CDR3: CASSPRTSRATEAFF
D: -; V: TRBV5-1; size: -; J: TRBJ2-6; DNA: TGCGCCAGCAGCTTACAGGACTCTGGGGCCAACGTCCTGACTTTC; CDR3: CASSLQDSGANVLTF
D: -; V: TRBV28; size: -; J: TRBJ1-5; DNA: TGTGCCAGCAGTTTATTAAATCAGCCCCAGCATTTT; CDR3: CASSLLNQPQHF
D: TRBD2; V: TRBV7-9; size: -; J: TRBJ2-3; DNA: TGTGCCAGCAGCGCCCTAGCGGGACTTAAACCCGATACGCAGTATTTT; CDR3: CASSALAGLKPDTQYF
D: -; V: TRBV5-1; size: -; J: TRBJ2-6; DNA: TGCGCCAGCAGCCTATGGGGCGATGGTTCTGGGGCCAACGTCCTGACTTTC; CDR3: CASSLWGDGSGANVLTF
D: TRBD1; V: TRBV7-2; size: -; J: TRBJ2-5; DNA: TGTGCCAGCAGCCCCAACCTAAACAGGGGACAAGAGACCCAGTACTTC; CDR3: CASSPNLNRGQETQYF
D: TRBD2; V: TRBV9; size: -; J: TRBJ2-3; DNA: TGTGCCAGCAGCCTGCGGGCGGGAGGGACAGATACGCAGTATTTT; CDR3: CASSLRAGGTDTQYF
D: -; V: TRBV30; size: -; J: TRBJ1-4; DNA: TGTGCCTGGGAAGACACCTCTGATGAAAAACTGTTTTTT; CDR3: CAWEDTSDEKLFF
D: -; V: TRBV12-5; size: -; J: TRBJ1-3; DNA: TGTGCTAGTGGTTTGGGGACAAGCTCTGGAAACACCATATATTTT; CDR3: CASGLGTSSGNTIYF
D: TRBD1; V: TRBV28; size: -; J: TRBJ1-1; DNA: TGTGCCAGCAGTCCACCATACGGGACAGGGCTCGCAGCTTTCTTT; CDR3: CASSPPYGTGLAAFF
D: -; V: TRBV7-2; size: -; J: TRBJ1-3; DNA: TGTGCCAGCAGCTTGGCAATTCGGAGCTCTGGAAACACCATATATTTT; CDR3: CASSLAIRSSGNTIYF
D: TRBD1; V: TRBV11-2; size: -; J: TRBJ1-2; DNA: TGTGCCAGCAGCTTAGAGACAGGGGGCGCGTATGGCTACACCTTC; CDR3: CASSLETGGAYGYTF
D: TRBD1; V: TRBV18; size: -; J: TRBJ2-7; DNA: TGTGCCAGCTCACCACCGGGACAGGGGTACCACGAGCAGTACTTC; CDR3: CASSPPGQGYHEQYF
D: TRBD1; V: TRBV27; size: -; J: TRBJ2-5; DNA: TGTGCCAGCAGTTTTAGACAGGGGTATGAAGAGACCCAGTACTTC; CDR3: CASSFRQGYEETQYF
D: -; V: TRBV7-9; size: -; J: TRBJ2-7; DNA: TGTGCCAGCAGCTTAGGTAGCGGCCTCTCCTACGAGCAGTACTTC; CDR3: CASSLGSGLSYEQYF
D: TRBD1; V: TRBV7-8; size: -; J: TRBJ1-1; DNA: TGTGCCAGCAGCCTCGTACAGGGGCCCCCTGAAGCTTTCTTT; CDR3: CASSLVQGPPEAFF
D: -; V: TRBV19; size: once; J: TRBJ1-5; DNA: TGTGCCAGTAGCAGGGGAATGAATCAGCCCCAGCATTTT; CDR3: CASSRGMNQPQHF
D: -; V: TRBV4-2; size: -; J: TRBJ1-1; DNA: TGTGCCAGCAGCCAAGTCCGGGGAACTGAAGCTTTCTTT; CDR3: CASSQVRGTEAFF
D: -; V: TRBV11-2; size: -; J: TRBJ2-7; DNA: TGTGCCAGCAGCTCAGGACAGAACTACGAGCAGTACTTC; CDR3: CASSSGQNYEQYF
D: TRBD2; V: TRBV7-6; size: -; J: TRBJ2-1; DNA: TGTGCCAGCAGCCCAGAGCTCGTCGATAGGACTAGCGGGCGCAGCTCCTACAATGAGCAGTTCTTC; CDR3: CASSPELVDRTSGRSSYNEQFF
D: TRBD1; V: TRBV28; size: -; J: TRBJ1-1; DNA: TGTGCCAGCAGGCTACTTACGGGACAGGGTGCGACTGAAGCTTTCTTT; CDR3: CASRLLTGQGATEAFF
D: -; V: TRBV6-1; size: once; J: TRBJ2-2; DNA: TGTGCCAGCAGTGAATATTGGCAGGGTGGCACCGGGGAGCTGTTTTTT; CDR3: CASSEYWQGGTGELFF